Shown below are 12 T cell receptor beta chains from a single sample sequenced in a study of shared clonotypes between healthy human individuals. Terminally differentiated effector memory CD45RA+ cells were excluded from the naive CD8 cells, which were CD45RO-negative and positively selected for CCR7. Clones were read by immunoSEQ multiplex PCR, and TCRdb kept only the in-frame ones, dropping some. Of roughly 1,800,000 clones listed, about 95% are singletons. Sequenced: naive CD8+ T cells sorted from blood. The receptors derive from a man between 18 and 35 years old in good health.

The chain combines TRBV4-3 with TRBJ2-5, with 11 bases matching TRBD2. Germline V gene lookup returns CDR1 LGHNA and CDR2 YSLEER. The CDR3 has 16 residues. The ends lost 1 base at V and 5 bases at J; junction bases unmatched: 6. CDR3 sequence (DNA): TGCGCCAGCAGCCAAGCTACTAGCGGGAGCTGGGAGACCCAGTACTTC. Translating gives CASSQATSGSWETQYF.

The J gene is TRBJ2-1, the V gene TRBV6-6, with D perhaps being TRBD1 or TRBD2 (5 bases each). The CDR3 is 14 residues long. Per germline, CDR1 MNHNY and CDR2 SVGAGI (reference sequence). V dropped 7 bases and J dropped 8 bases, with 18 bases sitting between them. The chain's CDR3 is CASTLGPGAYEQFF. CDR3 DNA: TGTGCCAGCACCTTAGGTCCCGGGGCATATGAGCAGTTCTTC.

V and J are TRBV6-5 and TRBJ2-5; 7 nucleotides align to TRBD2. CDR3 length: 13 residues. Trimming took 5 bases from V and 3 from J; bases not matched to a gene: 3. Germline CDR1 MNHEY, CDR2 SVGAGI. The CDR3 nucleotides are TGTGCCAGCAGTGACCTAGCGGAAGAGACCCAGTACTTC. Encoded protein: CASSDLAEETQYF.

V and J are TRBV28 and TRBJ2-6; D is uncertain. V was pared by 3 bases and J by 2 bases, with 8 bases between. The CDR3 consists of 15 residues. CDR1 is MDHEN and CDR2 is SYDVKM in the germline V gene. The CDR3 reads CASSLPEPGANVLTF. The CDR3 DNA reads TGTGCCAGCAGTTTGCCCGAACCTGGGGCCAACGTCCTGACTTTC. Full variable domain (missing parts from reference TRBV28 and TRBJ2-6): DVKVTQSSRYLVKRTGEKVFLECVQDMDHENMFWYRQDPGLGLRLIYFSYDVKMKEKGDIPEGYSVSREKKERFSLILESASTNQTSMYLCASSLPEPGANVLTFGAGSRLTVL.

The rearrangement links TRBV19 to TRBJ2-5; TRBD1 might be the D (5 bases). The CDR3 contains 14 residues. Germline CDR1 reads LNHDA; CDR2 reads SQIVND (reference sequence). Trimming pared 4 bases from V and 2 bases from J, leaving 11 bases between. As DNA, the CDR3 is TGTGCCAGTAGTACGGACACGGAGCAAGAGACCCAGTACTTC. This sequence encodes CASSTDTEQETQYF. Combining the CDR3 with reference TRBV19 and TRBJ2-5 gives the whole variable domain DGGITQSPKYLFRKEGQNVTLSCEQNLNHDAMYWYRQDPGQGLRLIYYSQIVNDFQKGDIAEGYSVSREKKESFPLTVTSAQKNPTAFYLCASSTDTEQETQYFGPGTRLLVL.

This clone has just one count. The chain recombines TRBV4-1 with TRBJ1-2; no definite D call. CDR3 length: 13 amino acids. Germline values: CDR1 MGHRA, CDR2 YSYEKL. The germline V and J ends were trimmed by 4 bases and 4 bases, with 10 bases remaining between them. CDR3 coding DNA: TGCGCCAGCAGCCCGGAAAGAACCTATGGCTACACCTTC. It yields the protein CASSPERTYGYTF.

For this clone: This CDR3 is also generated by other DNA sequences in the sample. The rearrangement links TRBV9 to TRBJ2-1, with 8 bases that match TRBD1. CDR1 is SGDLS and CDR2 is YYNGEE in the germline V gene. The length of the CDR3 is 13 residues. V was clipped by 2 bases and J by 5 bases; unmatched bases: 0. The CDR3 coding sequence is TGTGCCAGCAGCGTGGACAGGGACAATGAGCAGTTCTTC. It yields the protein CASSVDRDNEQFF.

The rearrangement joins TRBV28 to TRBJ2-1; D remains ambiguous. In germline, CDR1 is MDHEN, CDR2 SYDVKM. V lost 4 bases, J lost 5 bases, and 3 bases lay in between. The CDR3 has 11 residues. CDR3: CASSSNNEQFF. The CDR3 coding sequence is TGTGCCAGCAGTTCTAACAATGAGCAGTTCTTC.

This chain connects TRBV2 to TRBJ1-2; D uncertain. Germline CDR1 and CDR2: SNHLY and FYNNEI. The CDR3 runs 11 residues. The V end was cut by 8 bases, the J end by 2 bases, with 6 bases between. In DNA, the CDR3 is TGTGCCAGCCTAGAAAACTATGGCTACACCTTC. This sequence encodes CASLENYGYTF.

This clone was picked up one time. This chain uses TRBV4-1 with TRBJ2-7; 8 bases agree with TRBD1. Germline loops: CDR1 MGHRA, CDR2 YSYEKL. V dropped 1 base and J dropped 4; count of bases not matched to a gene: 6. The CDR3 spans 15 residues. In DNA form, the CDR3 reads TGCGCCAGCAGCCAAGGAGCAGGGGGCAGGTACGAGCAGTACTTC. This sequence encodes CASSQGAGGRYEQYF.

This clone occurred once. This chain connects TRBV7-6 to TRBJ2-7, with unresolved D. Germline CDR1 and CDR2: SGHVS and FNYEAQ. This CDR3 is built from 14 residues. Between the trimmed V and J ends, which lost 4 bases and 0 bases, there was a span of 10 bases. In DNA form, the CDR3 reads TGTGCCAGCAGCTCTACAAGGAGCTCCTACGAGCAGTACTTC. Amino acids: CASSSTRSSYEQYF.

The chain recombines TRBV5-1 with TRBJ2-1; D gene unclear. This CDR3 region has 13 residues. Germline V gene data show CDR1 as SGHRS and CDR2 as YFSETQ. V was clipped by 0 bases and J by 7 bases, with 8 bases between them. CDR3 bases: TGCGCCAGCAGCTTGGCCTCCGTGAATGAGCAGTTCTTC. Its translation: CASSLASVNEQFF. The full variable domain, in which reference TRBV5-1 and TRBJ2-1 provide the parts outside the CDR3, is KAGVTQTPRYLIKTRGQQVTLSCSPISGHRSVSWYQQTPGQGLQFLFEYFSETQRNKGNFPGRFSGRQFSNSRSEMNVSTLELGDSALYLCASSLASVNEQFFGPGTRLTVL.